This T cell receptor beta chain emerged from a study of beta chain features in type 1 diabetes. cDNA synthesis used the whole RNA isolate, giving expressed TCRB sequences. The protocol was immunoSEQ multiplex PCR, while the TCRdb copy is restricted to in-frame clones and leaves out a portion. The sample has under 800,000 clones; about a sixth are singletons. Trimming cost V 2 bases and J 6 bases, with 13 bases left between them. In germline, CDR1 is MNHEY, CDR2 SMNVEV (reference sequence). This CDR3 spans 14 amino acids. Sequences were obtained from naive CD4+ T cells from blood. This receptor was identified in a man aged 18 to 29 in good health. The chain joins TRBV27 to TRBJ2-5; no definite D call. The CDR3 coding sequence is TGTGCCAGCAGTTTAAGTGGCTGGGTAAAGACCCAGTACTTC. It codes for CASSLSGWVKTQYF.